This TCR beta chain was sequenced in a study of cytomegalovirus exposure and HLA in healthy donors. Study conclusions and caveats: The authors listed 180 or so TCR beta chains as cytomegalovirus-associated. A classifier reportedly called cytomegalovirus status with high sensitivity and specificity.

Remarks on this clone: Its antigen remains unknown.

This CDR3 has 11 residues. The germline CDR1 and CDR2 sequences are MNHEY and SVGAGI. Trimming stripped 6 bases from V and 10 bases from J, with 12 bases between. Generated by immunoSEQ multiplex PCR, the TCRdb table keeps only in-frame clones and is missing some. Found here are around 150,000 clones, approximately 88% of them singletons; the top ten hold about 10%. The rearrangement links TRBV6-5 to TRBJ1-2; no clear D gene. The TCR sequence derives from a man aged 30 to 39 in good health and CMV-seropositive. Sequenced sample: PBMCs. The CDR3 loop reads CASREIEDYTF. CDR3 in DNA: TGTGCCAGCAGGGAGATAGAGGACTACACCTTC.